The subject of this entry is one T cell receptor beta chain. This specimen belongs to a study of cytomegalovirus exposure and HLA in healthy donors. Both 60 Vbeta primers and 13 Jbeta primers went into the PCR. Libraries were prepared by immunoSEQ multiplex PCR; TCRdb keeps only in-frame clonotypes and omits some of them. Altogether around 150,000 clones are present, 70% to 85% being singletons, with the ten largest covering more than 3%. The CDR3 consists of 14 residues. The V gene's germline CDR1 is MNHEY and CDR2 SVGAGI. V dropped 5 bases and J dropped 1 base, with 8 bases sitting between them. The rearrangement joins TRBV6-5 to TRBJ2-2, with D tentatively TRBD1 (5 bases). The TCR was taken from a man younger than 45 in good health and CMV-seropositive. The sequenced sample consisted of PBMCs. CDR3 bases: TGTGCCAGCAGTAACGGACAGAACACCGGGGAGCTGTTTTTT. Translation: CASSNGQNTGELFF.